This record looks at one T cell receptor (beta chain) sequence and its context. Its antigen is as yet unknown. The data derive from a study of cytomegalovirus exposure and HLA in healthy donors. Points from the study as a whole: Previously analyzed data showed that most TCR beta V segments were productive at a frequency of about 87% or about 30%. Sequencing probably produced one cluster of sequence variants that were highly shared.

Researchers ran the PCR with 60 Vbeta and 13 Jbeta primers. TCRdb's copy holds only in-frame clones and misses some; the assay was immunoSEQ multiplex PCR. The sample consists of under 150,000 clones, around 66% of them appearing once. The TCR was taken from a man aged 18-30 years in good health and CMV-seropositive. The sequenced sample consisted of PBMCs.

CDR3: CATSSGLRETQYF. CDR3 nucleotide sequence: TGTGCCACCAGCAGTGGACTAAGGGAGACCCAGTACTTC. The rearrangement uses TRBV15 and TRBJ2-5; a weak D match, TRBD2 (6 bases). CDR1 is LNHNV and CDR2 is YYDKDF in the germline V gene (reference sequence). The CDR3 spans 13 residues. With 3 bases removed from V and 5 bases from J, the gap between germline ends came to 10 bases.